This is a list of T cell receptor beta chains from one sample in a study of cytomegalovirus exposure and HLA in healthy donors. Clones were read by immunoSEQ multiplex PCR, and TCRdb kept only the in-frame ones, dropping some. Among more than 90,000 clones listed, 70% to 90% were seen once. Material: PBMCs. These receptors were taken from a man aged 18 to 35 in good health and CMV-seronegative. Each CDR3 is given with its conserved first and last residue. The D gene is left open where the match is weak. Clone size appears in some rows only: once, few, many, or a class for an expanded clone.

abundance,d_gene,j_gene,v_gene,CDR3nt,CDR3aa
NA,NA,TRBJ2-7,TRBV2,TGTGCCAGCAGTGAAGGGTCAGCCTACGAGCAGTACTTC,CASSEGSAYEQYF
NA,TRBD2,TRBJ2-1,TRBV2,TGTGCCAGCAGTACCGACGGGAGGGGATACAATGAGCAGTTCTTC,CASSTDGRGYNEQFF
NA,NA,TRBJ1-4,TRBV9,TGTGCCAGCAGCGTAGCGGGGAGTGGAAGAAAACTGTTTTTT,CASSVAGSGRKLFF
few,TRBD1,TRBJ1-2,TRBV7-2,TGTGCCAGCAGCTCCCGGGACAGCCCAGACTATGGCTACACCTTC,CASSSRDSPDYGYTF
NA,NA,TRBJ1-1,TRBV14,TGTGCCAGCAGCCAAGGAATGACACGGGAGGCTTTCTTT,CASSQGMTREAFF
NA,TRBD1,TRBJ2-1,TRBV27,TGTGCCAGCAGTTTAAGATCTTCTACTGGGACAGCAAACAATGAGCAGTTCTTC,CASSLRSSTGTANNEQFF
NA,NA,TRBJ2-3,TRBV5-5,TGTGCCAGCAGCTTGTCGACTAACACAGATACGCAGTATTTT,CASSLSTNTDTQYF
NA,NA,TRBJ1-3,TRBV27,TGTGCCAGCAGTTTAACACGTTATGCTGGAAACACCATATATTTT,CASSLTRYAGNTIYF
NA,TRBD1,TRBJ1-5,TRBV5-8,TGTGCCAGCAGCAAAAAGGGACAAGAGGGGGCTTTCAATCAGCCCCAGCATTTT,CASSKKGQEGAFNQPQHF
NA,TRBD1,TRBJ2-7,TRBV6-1,TGTGCCACAAGGACAGGGAGTTCCTACGAGCAGTACTTC,CATRTGSSYEQYF
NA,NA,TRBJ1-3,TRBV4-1,TGCGCCAGCAGCCAAGTCACGCCCCTACAGGGAAACACCATATATTTT,CASSQVTPLQGNTIYF
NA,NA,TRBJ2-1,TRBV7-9,TGTGCCATAGGGGGCAATGAGCAGTTCTTC,CAIGGNEQFF
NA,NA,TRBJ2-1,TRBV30,TGTGCCTGGAGTGTACATGTCTACGGGGGAACCTACAATGAGCAGTTCTTC,CAWSVHVYGGTYNEQFF
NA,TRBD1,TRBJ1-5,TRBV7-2,TGTGCCAGCAGCTCACTGGGACAGGCTAGCAATCAGCCCCAGCATTTT,CASSSLGQASNQPQHF
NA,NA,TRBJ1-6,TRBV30,TGTGCCTGGAGTACTAGGGACTATGATTCACCCCTCCACTTT,CAWSTRDYDSPLHF
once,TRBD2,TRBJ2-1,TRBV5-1,TGCGCCAGCAGCTTCGAGAGGACTAGCGGGGGTAATGAGCAGTTCTTC,CASSFERTSGGNEQFF
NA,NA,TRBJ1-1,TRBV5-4,TGTGCCAGCGGGAGAACACCCAGGACCGGGAACACTGAAGCTTTCTTT,CASGRTPRTGNTEAFF
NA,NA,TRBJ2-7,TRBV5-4,TGTGCCAGCAGCTGGGTTGGGGGGTTGTCCTACGAGCAGTACTTC,CASSWVGGLSYEQYF
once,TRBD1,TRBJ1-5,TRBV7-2,TGTGCCAGCAGCTTAGTTGCAGGGGGCAGGGGCAATCAGCCCCAGCATTTT,CASSLVAGGRGNQPQHF
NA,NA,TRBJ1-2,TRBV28,TGTGCCAGCAGTTTATTTCTGGGAGCTGCAAATGGCTACACCTTC,CASSLFLGAANGYTF
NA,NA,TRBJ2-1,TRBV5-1,TGCGCCAGCAGCCTTCACAATGAGCAGTTCTTC,CASSLHNEQFF
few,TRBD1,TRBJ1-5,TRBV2,TGTGCCAGCACCCGCGACAGGGCTTGGCAGCCCCAGCATTTT,CASTRDRAWQPQHF
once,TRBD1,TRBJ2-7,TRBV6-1,TGTGCCAGCAGTGACGCCAGGACAGGGGGCGGCTACGAGCAGTACTTC,CASSDARTGGGYEQYF
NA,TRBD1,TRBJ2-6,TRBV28,TGTGCCAGCAGTTCCGACAGGGACAGTATTATCTCTGGGGCCAACGTCCTGACTTTC,CASSSDRDSIISGANVLTF
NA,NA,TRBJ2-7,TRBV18,TGTGCCAGCTCACCACCGAAATTTAGGGGCCACTACGAGCAGTACTTC,CASSPPKFRGHYEQYF
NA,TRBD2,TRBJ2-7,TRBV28,TGTGCCAGCAGCCCACTAGCGGGATTGATCTACGAGCAGTACTTC,CASSPLAGLIYEQYF
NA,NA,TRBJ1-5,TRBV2,TGTGCCAGCAGGGTTAACGGGAATCAGCCCCAGCATTTT,CASRVNGNQPQHF
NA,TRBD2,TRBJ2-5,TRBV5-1,TGCGCCAGCAGCTTGTATAGCGGGGGGGCCATTCTTAGTGAGACCCAGTACTTC,CASSLYSGGAILSETQYF
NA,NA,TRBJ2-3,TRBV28,TGTGCCAGCAGTTTTGGGCCCGAGACGCAGTATTTT,CASSFGPETQYF
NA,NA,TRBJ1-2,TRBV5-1,TGCGCCAGCAGCCAAGTACAGGGTTTGGGCTACACCTTC,CASSQVQGLGYTF
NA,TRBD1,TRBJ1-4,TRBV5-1,TGCGCCAGCAGCTTGGGAGGGGGCAGTAATGAAAAACTGTTTTTT,CASSLGGGSNEKLFF
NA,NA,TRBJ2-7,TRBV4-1,TGCGCCAGCAGCCAAGATCAGAGCGGTAACTACGAGCAGTACTTC,CASSQDQSGNYEQYF
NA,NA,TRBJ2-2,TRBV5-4,TGTGCCAGCAGCTTGAACACCTACACCGGGGAGCTGTTTTTT,CASSLNTYTGELFF
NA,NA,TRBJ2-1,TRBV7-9,TGTGCCAGCAGCTCCCGAGGAGGTGGGCAACAAAGGCCCCACAATGAGCAGTTCTTC,CASSSRGGGQQRPHNEQFF
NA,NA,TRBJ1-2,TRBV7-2,TGTGCCAGCAGCTTAGCGAGGAACGGCCTCTATGGCTACACCTTC,CASSLARNGLYGYTF
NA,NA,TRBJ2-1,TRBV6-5,TGTGCCAGCGGGGGCAATGGGGCTTACAATGAGCAGTTCTTC,CASGGNGAYNEQFF